Listed below are T cell receptor beta chains from one sample, sequenced in a study of T-cell reconstitution after alpha-beta-depleted transplantation in children. TCRdb used MiXCR to reprocess the PCR reads, holding one entry per CDR3 protein. Of about 980,000 distinct CDR3 sequences detected, roughly 29% appear once; the ten largest clones hold roughly 30%. The material was PBMCs, mostly from graft donor cells, obtained 360 days after TCRalphabeta/CD19-depleted stem cell transplant. The receptor source for this set is a boy in the first two years of life who had a stem cell transplant for SCID, so the T cells may come from the graft donor. The CDR3 runs from the conserved cysteine through the conserved F or W. A D gene is named only where the DNA matches it firmly. Clone size is stated in some rows and not others, as once, few, many or a class when expanded.

v_call: TRBV20-1
clone_size: many
d_call: TRBD2
cdr3_length: 18
j_call: TRBJ2-4
cdr3_nt: TGCAGTGCTGGACTAGCGGGGGAAGAATTTCTAGCCAAAAACATTCAGTACTTC
cdr3_aa: CSAGLAGEEFLAKNIQYF

v_call: TRBV2
clone_size: few
d_call: -
cdr3_length: 12
j_call: TRBJ2-1
cdr3_nt: TGTGCCAGCAGTGAGGGGGACCGTGAGCAGTTCTTC
cdr3_aa: CASSEGDREQFF

v_call: TRBV5-6
clone_size: -
d_call: -
cdr3_length: 14
j_call: TRBJ2-3
cdr3_nt: TGTGCCAGCAGCTTACGACGCCACACAGATACGCAGTATTTT
cdr3_aa: CASSLRRHTDTQYF

v_call: TRBV27
clone_size: few
d_call: TRBD1
cdr3_length: 15
j_call: TRBJ1-2
cdr3_nt: TGTGCCAGCAGTCGCACAGGGGACGTCGGCTATGGCTACACCTTC
cdr3_aa: CASSRTGDVGYGYTF

v_call: TRBV20-1
clone_size: -
d_call: -
cdr3_length: 14
j_call: TRBJ2-7
cdr3_nt: TGCAGTGTCCAGTGGGCAGGGTTCTCCTACGAGCAGTACTTC
cdr3_aa: CSVQWAGFSYEQYF

v_call: TRBV7-6
clone_size: -
d_call: -
cdr3_length: 17
j_call: TRBJ2-2
cdr3_nt: TGTGCCAGCAGCTCCATAACGGGCATCGCGAACACCGGGGAGCTGTTTTTT
cdr3_aa: CASSSITGIANTGELFF

v_call: TRBV29-1
clone_size: -
d_call: TRBD1
cdr3_length: 14
j_call: TRBJ2-1
cdr3_nt: TGCAGCGGCGAGGACAGGGGGTTCGGCGATGAGCAGTTCTTC
cdr3_aa: CSGEDRGFGDEQFF

v_call: TRBV2
clone_size: few
d_call: -
cdr3_length: 15
j_call: TRBJ2-5
cdr3_nt: TGTGCCAGCACCACCCAAGGGGTCGGGCAAGAGACCCAGTACTTC
cdr3_aa: CASTTQGVGQETQYF

v_call: TRBV12-3/TRBV12-4
clone_size: few
d_call: -
cdr3_length: 14
j_call: TRBJ2-5
cdr3_nt: TGTGCCAGCAGTTTCGATTTTTCCCCAGAGACCCAGTACTTC
cdr3_aa: CASSFDFSPETQYF

v_call: TRBV11-2
clone_size: few
d_call: -
cdr3_length: 14
j_call: TRBJ2-3
cdr3_nt: TGTGCCAGCAGCTTAGATCACGGGGGAGATACGCAGTATTTT
cdr3_aa: CASSLDHGGDTQYF

v_call: TRBV4-1
clone_size: -
d_call: TRBD1
cdr3_length: 15
j_call: TRBJ2-3
cdr3_nt: TGCGCCAGCAGCCATCAGGGACAGGGCACAGATACGCAGTATTTT
cdr3_aa: CASSHQGQGTDTQYF

v_call: TRBV6-5
clone_size: -
d_call: -
cdr3_length: 16
j_call: TRBJ1-3
cdr3_nt: TGTGCCAGCAGTTACTCGAGGGGAGGTACTGGAAACACCATATATTTT
cdr3_aa: CASSYSRGGTGNTIYF

v_call: TRBV7-9
clone_size: -
d_call: -
cdr3_length: 14
j_call: TRBJ2-7
cdr3_nt: TGTGCCAGCAGCTTAGCGCCCGGGTCGGACGAGCAGTACTTC
cdr3_aa: CASSLAPGSDEQYF

v_call: TRBV10-3
clone_size: -
d_call: -
cdr3_length: 15
j_call: TRBJ2-3
cdr3_nt: TGTGCCATCAGTGAGTCGCAGGCTAGCACAGATACGCAGTATTTT
cdr3_aa: CAISESQASTDTQYF

v_call: TRBV20-1
clone_size: many
d_call: -
cdr3_length: 13
j_call: TRBJ1-2
cdr3_nt: TGCAGTGCTAGCAAACATCGTCTCTATGGCTACACCTTC
cdr3_aa: CSASKHRLYGYTF

v_call: TRBV12-3/TRBV12-4
clone_size: -
d_call: TRBD1
cdr3_length: 12
j_call: TRBJ1-1
cdr3_nt: TGTGCCAGCAGTTTTTCAGGGGGTGAAGCTTTCTTT
cdr3_aa: CASSFSGGEAFF

v_call: TRBV5-1
clone_size: -
d_call: -
cdr3_length: 18
j_call: TRBJ2-6
cdr3_nt: TGCGCCAGCAGCTTGGCCGGTTCTCAGACCTCTGGGGCCAACGTCCTGACTTTC
cdr3_aa: CASSLAGSQTSGANVLTF

v_call: TRBV5-1
clone_size: -
d_call: -
cdr3_length: 13
j_call: TRBJ1-1
cdr3_nt: TGCGCCAGCAGGGGAACTCCGGGAACTGAAGCTTTCTTT
cdr3_aa: CASRGTPGTEAFF

v_call: TRBV5-1
clone_size: -
d_call: -
cdr3_length: 16
j_call: TRBJ1-1
cdr3_nt: TGCGCCAGCAGCGAACCCCTCCGGGGGACGCCTTTCGAAGCTTTCTTT
cdr3_aa: CASSEPLRGTPFEAFF

v_call: TRBV6-4
clone_size: -
d_call: -
cdr3_length: 21
j_call: TRBJ1-1
cdr3_nt: TGTGCCAGCAGTGACCCGCGGGGTGATTTGGTCAAACACAACAGGAACACTGAAGCTTTCTTT
cdr3_aa: CASSDPRGDLVKHNRNTEAFF

v_call: TRBV20-1
clone_size: -
d_call: -
cdr3_length: 14
j_call: TRBJ2-1
cdr3_nt: TGCAGTGCTAACTATCCGGGGAGACGCAATGAGCAGTTCTTC
cdr3_aa: CSANYPGRRNEQFF

v_call: TRBV9
clone_size: few
d_call: -
cdr3_length: 16
j_call: TRBJ2-2
cdr3_nt: TGTGCCAGTTCCCGGGACCCTACCACAAACACCGGGGAGCTGTTTTTT
cdr3_aa: CASSRDPTTNTGELFF

v_call: TRBV7-8
clone_size: few
d_call: -
cdr3_length: 13
j_call: TRBJ2-7
cdr3_nt: TGTGCCAGCAGCGCGTCCCCCACCCACGAGCAGTACTTC
cdr3_aa: CASSASPTHEQYF

v_call: TRBV12-3/TRBV12-4
clone_size: few
d_call: -
cdr3_length: 14
j_call: TRBJ2-7
cdr3_nt: TGTGCCAGCAGTTTGGGTGGGGGCAGGTACGAGCAGTACTTC
cdr3_aa: CASSLGGGRYEQYF

v_call: TRBV20-1
clone_size: -
d_call: -
cdr3_length: 14
j_call: TRBJ2-7
cdr3_nt: TGCAGTGCGTACCGGGACCTCGCCACCTACGAGCAGTACTTC
cdr3_aa: CSAYRDLATYEQYF

v_call: TRBV15
clone_size: few
d_call: -
cdr3_length: 13
j_call: TRBJ2-3
cdr3_nt: TGTGCCACCAGCAGAGATGGGTGGGATACGCAGTATTTT
cdr3_aa: CATSRDGWDTQYF

v_call: TRBV15
clone_size: many
d_call: TRBD1
cdr3_length: 16
j_call: TRBJ2-7
cdr3_nt: TGTGCCACCAGCAGAGATGGCTGGGACAGGGGCCACGAGCAGTACTTC
cdr3_aa: CATSRDGWDRGHEQYF

v_call: TRBV20-1
clone_size: -
d_call: TRBD1
cdr3_length: 15
j_call: TRBJ2-5
cdr3_nt: TGCAGTGCTAGCCCCTGGACAGGGGAGGGAGAGACCCAGTACTTC
cdr3_aa: CSASPWTGEGETQYF

v_call: TRBV9
clone_size: few
d_call: TRBD2
cdr3_length: 14
j_call: TRBJ2-7
cdr3_nt: TGTGCCAGCAGCCCGGGGGGAATGGCTTACGAGCAGTACTTC
cdr3_aa: CASSPGGMAYEQYF

v_call: TRBV4-2
clone_size: many
d_call: -
cdr3_length: 16
j_call: TRBJ2-3
cdr3_nt: TGTGCCAGCAGCAGGGGAGAGAGGGGGGGCACAGATACGCAGTATTTT
cdr3_aa: CASSRGERGGTDTQYF

v_call: TRBV30
clone_size: few
d_call: TRBD1
cdr3_length: 14
j_call: TRBJ1-2
cdr3_nt: TGTGCCTGGAGTGTGACAGGGAGAGGAGGTGGCTACACCTTC
cdr3_aa: CAWSVTGRGGGYTF

v_call: TRBV5-6
clone_size: few
d_call: -
cdr3_length: 16
j_call: TRBJ2-3
cdr3_nt: TGTGCCAGCAGCTTACGCCCGTCTCAGGGCACAGATACGCAGTATTTT
cdr3_aa: CASSLRPSQGTDTQYF

v_call: TRBV2
clone_size: -
d_call: TRBD2
cdr3_length: 16
j_call: TRBJ2-1
cdr3_nt: TGTGCCAGCAGTGAAGCGACCAGCGGGGCGGGGAATGAGCAGTTCTTC
cdr3_aa: CASSEATSGAGNEQFF

v_call: TRBV24-1
clone_size: -
d_call: -
cdr3_length: 17
j_call: TRBJ2-2
cdr3_nt: TGTGCCACCATACAACCGTTTATTCAGGAGAACACCGGGGAGCTGTTTTTT
cdr3_aa: CATIQPFIQENTGELFF

v_call: TRBV20-1
clone_size: -
d_call: -
cdr3_length: 13
j_call: TRBJ1-6
cdr3_nt: TGCAGTGCTAGTAAGAACGGTAATTCACCCCTCCACTTT
cdr3_aa: CSASKNGNSPLHF

v_call: TRBV11-2
clone_size: -
d_call: -
cdr3_length: 16
j_call: TRBJ2-2
cdr3_nt: TGTGCCAGCAGCCCGGGACCCCTCGGCAACACCGGGGAGCTGTTTTTT
cdr3_aa: CASSPGPLGNTGELFF

v_call: TRBV4-3
clone_size: few
d_call: TRBD2
cdr3_length: 18
j_call: TRBJ2-1
cdr3_nt: TGCGCCAGCAGCCAAGAGCCCTGGACTAGCGGGGGTGTCAATGAGCAGTTCTTC
cdr3_aa: CASSQEPWTSGGVNEQFF

v_call: TRBV12-3/TRBV12-4
clone_size: few
d_call: TRBD2
cdr3_length: 16
j_call: TRBJ2-7
cdr3_nt: TGTGCCAGCAGTTTAGGGGACGGGGGGGAATCCTACGAGCAGTACTTC
cdr3_aa: CASSLGDGGESYEQYF

v_call: TRBV10-2
clone_size: -
d_call: -
cdr3_length: 12
j_call: TRBJ2-1
cdr3_nt: TGCGCCAGCAGTGAGCCCGGAAATGAGCAGTTCTTC
cdr3_aa: CASSEPGNEQFF

v_call: TRBV29-1
clone_size: -
d_call: -
cdr3_length: 13
j_call: TRBJ1-4
cdr3_nt: TGCAGCGTTCCTGACAGTCAGAATGAAAAACTGTTTTTT
cdr3_aa: CSVPDSQNEKLFF

v_call: TRBV6-1
clone_size: few
d_call: TRBD1
cdr3_length: 14
j_call: TRBJ2-2
cdr3_nt: TGTGCCAGCAGCCTCGACAGGGGGCGCGGGGAGCTGTTTTTT
cdr3_aa: CASSLDRGRGELFF

v_call: TRBV7-7
clone_size: -
d_call: -
cdr3_length: 14
j_call: TRBJ2-5
cdr3_nt: TGTGCCAGCAGCTTGTGGGTGAACCAAGAGACCCAGTACTTC
cdr3_aa: CASSLWVNQETQYF

v_call: TRBV28
clone_size: many
d_call: -
cdr3_length: 13
j_call: TRBJ2-5
cdr3_nt: TGTGCCAGCAGTCGGATCGGACAAGAGACCCAGTACTTC
cdr3_aa: CASSRIGQETQYF

v_call: TRBV6-1
clone_size: few
d_call: TRBD1
cdr3_length: 16
j_call: TRBJ2-5
cdr3_nt: TGTGCCAGCAGCCCTTGGGGGACAGCCGTGGGGGAGACCCAGTACTTC
cdr3_aa: CASSPWGTAVGETQYF

v_call: TRBV7-2
clone_size: -
d_call: TRBD2
cdr3_length: 16
j_call: TRBJ2-1
cdr3_nt: TGTGCCAGCAGCTGGGGACTAGCGGGAGAGTACAATGAGCAGTTCTTC
cdr3_aa: CASSWGLAGEYNEQFF